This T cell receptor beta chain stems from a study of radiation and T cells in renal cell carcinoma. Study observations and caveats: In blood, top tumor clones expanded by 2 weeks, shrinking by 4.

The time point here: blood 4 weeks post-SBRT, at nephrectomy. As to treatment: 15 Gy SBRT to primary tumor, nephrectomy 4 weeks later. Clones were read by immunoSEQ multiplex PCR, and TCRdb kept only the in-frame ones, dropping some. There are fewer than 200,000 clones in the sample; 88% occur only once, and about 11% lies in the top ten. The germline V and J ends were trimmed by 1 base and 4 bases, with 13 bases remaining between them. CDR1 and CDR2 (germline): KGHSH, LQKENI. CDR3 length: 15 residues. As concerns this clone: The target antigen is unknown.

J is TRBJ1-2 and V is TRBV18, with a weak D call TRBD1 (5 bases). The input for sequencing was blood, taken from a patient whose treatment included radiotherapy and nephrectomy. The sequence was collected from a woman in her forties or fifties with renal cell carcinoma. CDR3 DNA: TGTGCCAGCTCACCACTGCAGGGAGGCCCCTATGGCTACACCTTC. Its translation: CASSPLQGGPYGYTF.